This T cell receptor (beta chain) appears in the sequencing data of a study of cytomegalovirus exposure and HLA in healthy donors. Broader study findings: A few V segments could not be told apart, such as TRBV6-2 and TRBV6-3, and were left out. With DRB1 most and HLA-C fewest, TCR association rates differed between HLA loci in a later analysis.

13 Jbeta primers and 60 Vbeta primers were used for the PCR. Data came from immunoSEQ multiplex PCR; TCRdb stores just in-frame clones and leaves some out. The sample carries about 130,000 clones, about four fifths recorded once. This clone has more than one count but fewer than ten. Antigen specificity is unknown. The ends were cut back, 0 bases at V and 5 bases at J, with 11 bases in the middle. The V gene's germline CDR1 is SGHDT and CDR2 YYEEEE. This CDR3 contains 14 residues. The V gene is TRBV5-6, the J gene TRBJ1-2, with a possible D match to TRBD1 (6 bases). This clonotype was obtained from a man aged 25 to 45 in good health and CMV-seronegative. The specimen was PBMCs. CDR3: CASSLGQAWYGYTF. DNA for the CDR3: TGTGCCAGCAGCTTGGGACAGGCTTGGTATGGCTACACCTTC.